This T cell receptor beta chain was captured by sequencing in a study of control samples from healthy donors and cancer patients. In germline, CDR1 is SGHKS, CDR2 YYEKEE (reference sequence). CDR3 length: 15 amino acids. V lost 3 bases to trimming and J lost 0 bases, with 9 bases between them. This table comes from immunoSEQ multiplex PCR, and its TCRdb copy is limited to in-frame clones, with some not included. This sample has some 410,000 clones, with 90% found just once. The source of this sequence is a man between 35 and 55 years old with head and neck cancer. Material: PBMCs. V gene TRBV5-5 combines with J gene TRBJ1-4; no reliable D call. The CDR3 loop is CASSSPTATNEKLFF. The CDR3 DNA follows: TGTGCCAGCAGCTCCCCGACCGCAACTAATGAAAAACTGTTTTTT.